This entry lists 14 T cell receptor beta chains sequenced from one sample in a study of T cell responses to AZD1222 COVID-19 vaccine. TCRdb's table, derived via immunoSEQ multiplex PCR, lists solely in-frame clones and lacks some. The sample carries about 150,000 clones, roughly nine tenths recorded once. The sample consisted of peripheral blood, taken on day 0 of AZD1222 vaccination. Source of these receptors: an adult in good health.

The chain is built from TRBV3-1 (or the pseudogene TRBV3-2) and TRBJ2-5; TRBD2 matches at 14 bases. Germline CDR1 LGHDT, CDR2 YNNKEL (reference sequence). The CDR3 totals 17 residues. The ends lost 2 bases at V and 3 bases at J; junction bases unmatched: 5. The CDR3 here is CASSQLRLAGGKETQYF. CDR3 nucleotide sequence: TGTGCCAGCAGCCAACTCCGACTAGCGGGAGGGAAAGAGACCCAGTACTTC.

The chain couples TRBV6-4 to TRBJ1-3, with a possible D match to TRBD1 (5 bases). The CDR3 runs 18 residues. V lost 7 bases and J lost 2, with 24 bases in between. CDR1 and CDR2 from the germline V gene are MRHNA and SNTAGT. CDR3 sequence reads: CASKGRGLPLEPGNTIYF. CDR3 in DNA: TGTGCCAGCAAGGGACGTGGGCTCCCACTGGAGCCTGGAAACACCATATATTTT.

The rearrangement joins TRBV11-1 to TRBJ2-5; 8 nucleotides line up with TRBD2. The V gene's germline CDR1 is SGHAT and CDR2 FQDESV (reference sequence). The length of the CDR3 is 16 residues. V was pared by 4 bases and J by 3 bases, with 10 bases of the junction left unmatched. The CDR3 region has the DNA TGTGCCAGCAGCTCGTCCGGGACTAGGGGTAAAGAGACCCAGTACTTC. Protein: CASSSSGTRGKETQYF.

The J gene is TRBJ2-1, the V gene TRBV25-1; tentatively, D is TRBD2 (6 bases). The CDR3 runs 15 residues. The V and J ends lost 4 bases and 6 bases respectively, with 16 bases between them. Germline-derived CDR1 and CDR2 are MGHDK and SYGVNS. For the CDR3, the DNA is TGTGCCAGCAGTGCCGACAAGGGACTCTCCAATGAGCAGTTCTTC. It is translated as CASSADKGLSNEQFF.

The chain couples TRBV21-1 to TRBJ2-5. TRBV21-1 is classified as a pseudogene. The CDR3 runs to 18 residues. The CDR3, as DNA: TGTGCCAGCAGCAAAGCCAAAGCTGTCCACACCCTTCAAGAGACCCAGTACTTC. Residues: CASSKAKAVHTLQETQYF.

On this clone: The same CDR3 also results from other DNA sequences found in this sample. V is TRBV7-2 and J is TRBJ2-1; 9 bases align to TRBD2. Germline V lookup: CDR1 SGHTA, CDR2 FQGNSA. The J segment lost 0 bases and the V segment lost 5 bases, leaving 2 bases of the junction unmatched. This CDR3 is 15 amino acids long. CDR3: CASSLSGSSYNEQFF. The CDR3 region has the DNA TGTGCCAGCAGCCTTAGCGGGAGCTCCTACAATGAGCAGTTCTTC. Using reference TRBV7-2 and TRBJ2-1 for the parts outside the CDR3, the full variable domain is GAGVSQSPSNKVTEKGKDVELRCDPISGHTALYWYRQSLGQGLEFLIYFQGNSAPDKSGLPSDRFSAERTGGSVSTLTIQRTQQEDSAVYLCASSLSGSSYNEQFFGPGTRLTVL.

The V gene is TRBV27, the J gene TRBJ2-1; 12 bases map to TRBD2. The CDR3 consists of 16 residues. The V and J ends lost 3 bases and 7 bases, in that order; junction bases with no gene match: 7. CDR1 MNHEY and CDR2 SMNVEV come from the germline V gene (reference sequence). CDR3: CASSFLGLAGYNEQFF. Here the CDR3 DNA reads TGTGCCAGCAGTTTCCTGGGACTAGCGGGTTATAATGAGCAGTTCTTC.

V usage is TRBV28 and J usage is TRBJ2-7, with D possibly being TRBD2 (6 bases). This CDR3 comprises 15 residues. The V end was cut by 3 bases, the J end by 0 bases, with 12 bases between. Germline values: CDR1 MDHEN, CDR2 SYDVKM. DNA of the CDR3: TGTGCCAGCAGTTTGGGGGACTTGAGCTCCTACGAGCAGTACTTC. This encodes CASSLGDLSSYEQYF.

This sequence joins TRBV6-2 or TRBV6-3 and TRBJ1-2, with D possibly matching TRBD1 (5 bases). Per the germline V gene, CDR1 is MNHEY and CDR2 is SVGEGT. There are 14 residues in the CDR3. V lost 2 bases, J lost 3 bases, and 10 bases lay in between. CDR3 protein: CASSYDRGDYGYTF. In nucleotides, the CDR3 is TGTGCCAGCAGTTACGACCGGGGGGACTATGGCTACACCTTC.

This chain links TRBV7-2 with TRBJ1-3; 7 nucleotides align to TRBD1. This CDR3 region has 16 residues. V shed 5 bases, J shed 0 bases, and the junction held 7 bases outside the gene matches. From germline, CDR1 is SGHTA and CDR2 FQGNSA. CDR3: CASSRGTAISGNTIYF. The CDR3, as DNA: TGTGCCAGCAGCAGAGGGACAGCCATCTCTGGAAACACCATATATTTT.

This rearrangement joins TRBV27 to TRBJ2-2, with D uncertain. The CDR3 spans 13 residues. The germline V gene has CDR1 MNHEY and CDR2 SMNVEV (reference sequence). Trimming shortened V by 6 bases and J by 4 bases, and 9 bases separated the two germline ends. The CDR3 coding sequence is TGTGCCAGCAGCTTGGAACTCACCGGGGAGCTGTTTTTT. Encoded protein: CASSLELTGELFF.

V and J are TRBV28 and TRBJ1-1; D gene uncertain. Per germline, CDR1 MDHEN and CDR2 SYDVKM. The CDR3 is made up of 15 amino acids. Trimming pared 2 bases from V and 7 bases from J, leaving 17 bases between. CDR3 protein: CASSLMTAGRDEAFF. DNA for the CDR3: TGTGCCAGCAGTTTAATGACGGCTGGGCGGGATGAAGCTTTCTTT.

The V gene is TRBV24-1, the J gene TRBJ2-1, with TRBD2 as a possible D gene (5 bases). This CDR3 region has 15 residues. Trimming removed 3 bases at V and 1 base at J, with 9 bases between. Germline-derived CDR1 and CDR2 are KGHDR and SFDVKD. CDR3 region: CATSDPGLSYNEQFF. The CDR3, as DNA: TGTGCCACCAGTGATCCCGGACTGTCCTACAATGAGCAGTTCTTC.

V usage is TRBV18 and J usage is TRBJ2-1, with 8 bases identical to TRBD1. The germline V gene encodes CDR1 KGHSH and CDR2 LQKENI. This CDR3 is built from 14 residues. V shed 3 bases and J 4 bases; nucleotides not matched to a gene: 2. The CDR3 nucleotides read TGTGCCAGCTCACCTAGGACAGGGTACAATGAGCAGTTCTTC. As protein: CASSPRTGYNEQFF. The full variable domain, completed using reference TRBV18 and TRBJ2-1, is NAGVMQNPRHLVRRRGQEARLRCSPMKGHSHVYWYRQLPEEGLKFMVYLQKENIIDESGMPKERFSAEFPKEGPSILRIQQVVRGDSAAYFCASSPRTGYNEQFFGPGTRLTVL.